The clone carrying this TCR beta chain was counted at least ten times. V lost 3 bases and J 1 base, leaving 4 bases between the germline ends. The germline gives CDR1 GTSNPN, CDR2 SVGIG (reference sequence). The CDR3 runs to 13 residues. This record comes from a study of blood T cells in healthy people across ages. A sample-barcoded 5' primer and a J-beta primer mix were used in a second PCR of roughly 6 to 11 cycles. One entry per CDR3 protein results from TCRdb running MiXCR on the 5' RACE reads. The sample lists roughly 900,000 distinct CDR3 sequences, under 35% seen once, with roughly 17% in the top ten.

The clonotype originates from a woman over 75 in good health. The chain is built from TRBV30 and TRBJ2-6; D is unclear. Sample: blood. In DNA form, the CDR3 reads TGTGCCTGGAGCCTTTCTGGGGCCAACGTCCTGACTTTC. Protein sequence: CAWSLSGANVLTF.